These T cell receptor beta chains were read from a single sample in a study of cytomegalovirus exposure and HLA in healthy donors. TCRdb's copy holds only in-frame clones and misses some; the assay was immunoSEQ multiplex PCR. The top ten clones hold about 4.3% of a sample with about 130,000 clones, about 74% of them seen once. The sample comprised PBMCs. The receptors were gathered from a man between 18 and 29 years old in good health and CMV-seropositive. CDR3s include the opening cysteine and the closing phenylalanine or tryptophan. The D gene is left open where the match is weak. A row's size may be missing; if present it is once, few, many or a size class.

d_call clone_size cdr3_length j_call v_call cdr3_aa cdr3_nt
TRBD2 NA 16 TRBJ2-2 TRBV2 CASELGLAGDTGELFF TGTGCCAGCGAGTTGGGACTAGCGGGAGACACCGGGGAGCTGTTTTTT
TRBD2 NA 15 TRBJ2-1 TRBV6-1 CASSGSGISYNEQFF TGTGCCAGCAGTGGGAGCGGGATCTCCTACAATGAGCAGTTCTTC
NA NA 12 TRBJ2-7 TRBV6-5 CASSPHGREQYF TGTGCCAGCAGTCCCCACGGTCGCGAGCAGTACTTC
TRBD1 few 14 TRBJ1-1 TRBV27 CASSGQGAGTEAFF TGTGCCAGCTCGGGACAGGGGGCGGGCACTGAAGCTTTCTTT
NA NA 15 TRBJ2-3 TRBV27 CASSLGWGRADTQYF TGTGCCAGCAGTTTAGGGTGGGGCCGAGCAGATACGCAGTATTTT
NA NA 12 TRBJ2-5 TRBV2 CASREEAETQYF TGTGCCAGCAGGGAGGAAGCAGAGACCCAGTACTTC
NA NA 14 TRBJ2-2 TRBV6-5 CASSGQPIGGELFF TGTGCCAGCAGTGGACAGCCTATAGGTGGGGAGCTGTTTTTT
NA NA 13 TRBJ1-5 TRBV27 CASSPTVEQPQHF TGTGCCAGCAGCCCGACAGTCGAGCAGCCCCAGCATTTT
TRBD2 NA 18 TRBJ2-5 TRBV4-1 CASSARLVAGGLQETQYF TGCGCCAGCAGCGCTCGGCTAGTAGCGGGGGGATTACAAGAGACCCAGTACTTC
TRBD1 NA 15 TRBJ2-7 TRBV5-4 CASSLGRTGGYEQYF TGTGCCAGCAGCTTGGGACGGACAGGGGGCTACGAGCAGTACTTC
NA NA 14 TRBJ1-5 TRBV5-1 CASSPGGGGQPQHF TGCGCCAGCAGCCCCGGCGGGGGGGGCCAGCCCCAGCATTTT
NA NA 14 TRBJ1-4 TRBV7-2 CASSSQGRDEKLFF TGTGCCAGCAGCTCACAGGGAAGGGATGAAAAACTGTTTTTT
TRBD2 NA 15 TRBJ2-3 TRBV30 CAWGGLAGYTDTQYF TGTGCCTGGGGTGGACTAGCGGGGTACACAGATACGCAGTATTTT
NA few 16 TRBJ2-6 TRBV5-6 CASSAAGSPGANVLTF TGTGCCAGCAGCGCAGCCGGGAGCCCCGGGGCCAACGTCCTGACTTTC
TRBD1 NA 18 TRBJ2-2 TRBV7-9 CASSLGTGGEGKTGELFF TGTGCCAGCAGCCTCGGGACAGGGGGCGAAGGGAAAACCGGGGAGCTGTTTTTT
TRBD2 once 14 TRBJ2-1 TRBV5-4 CASSLTSGNNEQFF TGTGCCAGCAGCCTGACTAGCGGCAACAATGAGCAGTTCTTC
TRBD2 few 15 TRBJ2-1 TRBV19 CASTLAGSSYNEQFF TGTGCCAGTACTCTAGCGGGGAGCTCCTACAATGAGCAGTTCTTC
NA NA 12 TRBJ2-3 TRBV19 CATRADTDTQYF TGTGCCACCAGAGCGGACACAGATACGCAGTATTTT
NA few 13 TRBJ2-1 TRBV5-4 CASSLDGSGEQFF TGTGCCAGCAGCTTGGACGGGTCTGGGGAGCAGTTCTTC
NA few 14 TRBJ2-3 TRBV15 CATSRSGGTDTQYF TGTGCCACCAGCAGGAGTGGAGGGACAGATACGCAGTATTTT
TRBD1 NA 14 TRBJ1-2 TRBV9 CASSVGTGGYGYTF TGTGCCAGCAGCGTAGGGACAGGGGGCTATGGCTACACCTTC
NA NA 12 TRBJ1-5 TRBV7-9 CSSTPGNQPQHF TGTTCCAGCACACCGGGCAATCAGCCCCAGCATTTT
TRBD1 NA 18 TRBJ1-4 TRBV28 CASSPRTGRGGTNEKLFF TGTGCCAGCAGTCCAAGGACAGGGAGGGGGGGAACTAATGAAAAACTGTTTTTT
NA NA 17 TRBJ2-4 TRBV21-1 CASSQRRTSGDLYIQYF TGTGCCAGCAGCCAAAGGAGGACTAGCGGGGACCTCTACATTCAGTACTTC
NA NA 15 TRBJ1-6 TRBV2 CASIRGTSYNSPLHF TGTGCCAGCATCCGGGGGACGTCCTATAATTCACCCCTCCACTTT
TRBD1 NA 12 TRBJ1-1 TRBV19 CASITGGNGAFF TGTGCCAGTATTACAGGGGGTAATGGAGCTTTCTTT